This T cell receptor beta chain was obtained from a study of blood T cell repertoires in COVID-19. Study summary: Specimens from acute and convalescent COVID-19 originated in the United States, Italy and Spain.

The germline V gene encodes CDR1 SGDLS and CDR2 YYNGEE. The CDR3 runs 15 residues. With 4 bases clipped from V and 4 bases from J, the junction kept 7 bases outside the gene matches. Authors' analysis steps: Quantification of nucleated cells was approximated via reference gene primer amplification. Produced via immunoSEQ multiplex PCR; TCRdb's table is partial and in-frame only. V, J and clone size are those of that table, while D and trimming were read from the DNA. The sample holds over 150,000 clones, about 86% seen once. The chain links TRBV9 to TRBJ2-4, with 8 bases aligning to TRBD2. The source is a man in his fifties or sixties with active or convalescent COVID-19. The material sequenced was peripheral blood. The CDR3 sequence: CASSPREGHKNIQYF. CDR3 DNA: TGTGCCAGCAGCCCCCGGGAGGGCCATAAAAACATTCAGTACTTC.